Listed here are 19 T cell receptor beta chains from one sample, sequenced in a study of T cell responses to AZD1222 COVID-19 vaccine (dated by TCRdb to about 2021). The library was generated by the immunoSEQ multiplex PCR assay. In TCRdb, the immuneACCESS table is reduced to in-frame sequences with V and J assigned. These tables do not hold every clone; where another copy was compared, an unresolved V gene accounts for under half, and the others remain unexplained. The sample data list 130,000 to 150,000 clones, and roughly 92% of these were observed just once. Clones ranked in the top ten supply approximately 1.5% of the sample. Explained via the paper, the time point label denotes: baseline before first vaccination. Material: peripheral blood, obtained on day 0 of AZD1222 vaccination. The receptors stem from an adult in good health.

The rearrangement links TRBV5-1 to TRBJ1-1, with a weak D call TRBD1 (5 bases). V dropped 1 base and J dropped 4 bases, with 11 bases sitting between them. This CDR3 has 14 amino acids. Germline lookup yields CDR1 SGHRS and CDR2 YFSETQ. DNA of the CDR3: TGCGCCAGCAGCTTGCCCCAGGGTGTCACTGAAGCTTTCTTT. It specifies CASSLPQGVTEAFF. The full variable domain, in which reference TRBV5-1 and TRBJ1-1 provide the parts outside the CDR3, is KAGVTQTPRYLIKTRGQQVTLSCSPISGHRSVSWYQQTPGQGLQFLFEYFSETQRNKGNFPGRFSGRQFSNSRSEMNVSTLELGDSALYLCASSLPQGVTEAFFGQGTRLTVV.

The chain is built from TRBV11-2 and TRBJ2-7; a possible D gene is TRBD2 (7 bases). Trimming shortened V by 5 bases and J by 0 bases, and 17 bases separated the two germline ends. CDR1 and CDR2 from the germline V gene are SGHAT and FQNNGV. CDR3 length: 16 amino acids. The CDR3 region has the DNA TGTGCCAGCAGCCCCCGCACAGGGAGGGTCTCCTACGAGCAGTACTTC. Protein sequence: CASSPRTGRVSYEQYF. Variable domain in full (rest from reference TRBV11-2 and TRBJ2-7): EAGVAQSPRYKIIEKRQSVAFWCNPISGHATLYWYQQILGQGPKLLIQFQNNGVVDDSQLPKDRFSAERLKGVDSTLKIQPAKLEDSAVYLCASSPRTGRVSYEQYFGPGTRLTVT.

This chain links TRBV5-4 with TRBJ2-4; D tentatively reads TRBD1 or TRBD2 (5 bases each). Germline-derived CDR1 and CDR2 are SGHNT and YYREEE (reference sequence). The CDR3 runs to 16 residues. The V end lost 4 bases, the J end lost 0 bases, and 14 bases lay between the germline ends. CDR3: CASSPAGASAKNIQYF. DNA for the CDR3: TGTGCCAGCAGCCCAGCCGGGGCGTCAGCCAAAAACATTCAGTACTTC.

The chain is built from TRBV4-1 and TRBJ1-6; the D is unclear. V lost 0 bases and J lost 9, with 15 bases in between. This CDR3 contains 16 residues. Germline V gene data show CDR1 as MGHRA and CDR2 as YSYEKL. Here the CDR3 reads CASSQDRALHSSPLHF. CDR3 nucleotide sequence: TGCGCCAGCAGCCAAGATAGGGCCCTCCATAGTTCACCCCTCCACTTT.

The chain has TRBV4-1 and TRBJ2-3, with 8 positions matching TRBD2. The CDR3 is 15 residues long. V dropped 0 bases and J dropped 6; count of bases not matched to a gene: 5. Germline assignment: CDR1 MGHRA and CDR2 YSYEKL. For the CDR3, the DNA is TGCGCCAGCAGCCAAGAGGGACTAGTAGGGGATACGCAGTATTTT. This sequence encodes CASSQEGLVGDTQYF.

The rearrangement uses TRBV5-1 and TRBJ2-7, with D perhaps TRBD1 (6 bases). Germline values: CDR1 SGHRS, CDR2 YFSETQ. Between the trimmed V and J ends, which lost 0 bases and 4 bases, there was a span of 11 bases. CDR3 size: 14 residues. CDR3 sequence (DNA): TGCGCCAGCAGCTTGGTACAGGGTTGGTACGAGCAGTACTTC. It is translated as CASSLVQGWYEQYF.

The genes are TRBV21-1 and TRBJ2-7. TRBV21-1 is tagged as a pseudogene. This CDR3 has 12 residues. CDR3 DNA sequence: TGTGCCAATCCGGGCCCCCCCTACGAGCAGTACTTC. It codes for CANPGPPYEQYF.

The chain carries TRBV14 and TRBJ2-7; D may match TRBD1 or TRBD2 (6 bases each). The V end lost 3 bases, the J end lost 2 bases, and 14 bases lay between the germline ends. CDR3 length equals 15 residues. Germline CDR1 reads SGHDN; CDR2 reads FVKESK. CDR3 sequence: CASSHFGRGPYEQYF. Here the CDR3 DNA reads TGTGCCAGCAGCCATTTTGGACGGGGGCCCTACGAGCAGTACTTC.

This chain joins TRBV7-8 and TRBJ2-7, with D possibly TRBD2 on 5 matching bases. Germline loops: CDR1 SGHVS, CDR2 FQNEAQ. This CDR3 has 13 residues. V was clipped by 5 bases and J by 2 bases, with 10 bases between them. CDR3 coding DNA: TGTGCCAGCAGCGCGGGCATACCCTACGAGCAGTACTTC. Its translation is CASSAGIPYEQYF.

For this clone: In the same sample, other DNA sequences code for this CDR3. The chain combines TRBV18 with TRBJ2-7; no definite D call. Germline lookup yields CDR1 KGHSH and CDR2 LQKENI. The CDR3 has 13 residues. Trimming stripped 0 bases from V and 6 bases from J, with 9 bases between. CDR3 sequence: CASSPPPPSEQYF. The CDR3 DNA reads as TGTGCCAGCTCACCACCGCCGCCCTCCGAGCAGTACTTC.

The V and J genes are TRBV5-1 and TRBJ1-1; 7 bases map to TRBD1. Unmatched junction bases numbered 7, after V lost 4 bases and J lost 4 bases. The CDR3 loop spans 14 amino acids. The germline gives CDR1 SGHRS, CDR2 YFSETQ. As DNA, the CDR3 is TGCGCCAGCAGCATCTACAGGGGTAGCACTGAAGCTTTCTTT. The encoded protein is CASSIYRGSTEAFF.

The chain is built from TRBV7-8 and TRBJ1-4; D not certain. V gave up 5 bases and J gave up 8 bases, with 9 bases separating them. The germline CDR1 and CDR2 sequences are SGHVS and FQNEAQ. CDR3 length: 12 amino acids. CDR3 DNA sequence: TGTGCCAGCAGCCCGCGAGGGGAAAAACTGTTTTTT. Amino acids: CASSPRGEKLFF.

The V gene is TRBV7-9, the J gene TRBJ2-3; TRBD1 might be the D (5 bases). Germline V gene lookup returns CDR1 SEHNR and CDR2 FQNEAQ (reference sequence). Trimming took off 5 bases at V and 3 bases at J, with 12 bases between the two ends. This CDR3 has 14 amino acids. For the CDR3, the DNA is TGTGCCAGCAGCGGTACCACAGGTACAGATACGCAGTATTTT. Its translation is CASSGTTGTDTQYF.

This rearrangement joins TRBV6-5 to TRBJ1-6; D may be TRBD1 (6 bases). This CDR3 has 15 amino acids. Germline CDR1 and CDR2: MNHEY and SVGAGI. Trimming stripped 4 bases from V and 8 bases from J, with 15 bases between. In DNA, the CDR3 is TGTGCCAGCAGTTTGGGGGACAACTGGGATTCACCCCTCCACTTT. Translating gives CASSLGDNWDSPLHF.

This clone was counted only a few times. The rearrangement links TRBV25-1 to TRBJ2-7, with 7 bases aligning to TRBD2. Trimming cost V 5 bases and J 5 bases; bases outside gene matches: 9. CDR3 length equals 14 residues. Germline assignment: CDR1 MGHDK and CDR2 SYGVNS. As DNA, the CDR3 is TGTGCCAGCAGTAGCGGGGATCCTTGGGACGAGCAGTACTTC. Its protein is CASSSGDPWDEQYF.

The rearrangement uses TRBV30 and TRBJ2-7, with D hard to call. Trimming shortened V by 0 bases and J by 2 bases, and 11 bases separated the two germline ends. Germline V gene sequence: CDR1 GTSNPN, CDR2 SVGIG (reference sequence). The CDR3 runs 14 residues. The CDR3 region is CAWSVLRVTYEQYF. The CDR3 nucleotides are TGTGCCTGGAGTGTACTTCGGGTTACCTACGAGCAGTACTTC. The full variable domain, rest sourced from reference TRBV30 and TRBJ2-7, is SQTIHQWPATLVQPVGSPLSLECTVEGTSNPNLYWYRQAAGRGLQLLFYSVGIGQISSEVPQNLSASRPQDRQFILSSKKLLLSDSGFYLCAWSVLRVTYEQYFGPGTRLTVT.

DNA for the CDR3: TGCGCCAGCGCAAGGGGGCCCTCTCCTTCCTACGAGCAGTACTTC. Amino acids: CASARGPSPSYEQYF. J is TRBJ2-7 and V is TRBV10-2; TRBD1 aligns across 7 bases. CDR1 is WSHSY, CDR2 SAAADI, per germline. The CDR3 totals 15 residues. The junction had 11 bases not matched to a gene; V was cut back by 8 bases and J by 1 base.

The J gene is TRBJ1-4, the V gene TRBV12-2; the D segment call TRBD1 is taken from the table without a DNA check. TRBV12-2 is a documented pseudogene. The CDR3 is made up of 15 amino acids. CDR3 DNA: TGTGCAAGTCGCTCACCTAGGCAGGGTCAAGAAAAACTGTTTTTT. Protein product: CASRSPRQGQEKLFF.

This clone showed up just once. The rearrangement links TRBV30 to TRBJ1-3; no clear D. This CDR3 region has 13 residues. Trimming stripped 2 bases from V and 2 bases from J, with 7 bases between. Germline values: CDR1 GTSNPN, CDR2 SVGIG (reference sequence). This CDR3 reads CAWSTKAGNTIYF. Here the CDR3 DNA reads TGTGCCTGGAGTACGAAAGCTGGAAACACCATATATTTT. The variable domain in full, completed from reference TRBV30 and TRBJ1-3, reads SQTIHQWPATLVQPVGSPLSLECTVEGTSNPNLYWYRQAAGRGLQLLFYSVGIGQISSEVPQNLSASRPQDRQFILSSKKLLLSDSGFYLCAWSTKAGNTIYFGEGSWLTVV.